This record covers a single TCR beta chain. Its antigen is currently unknown. This entry is derived from a study of response to subunit inactivated influenza vaccine. MiXCR, run by TCRdb on the RT-PCR reads, gives a single entry per CDR3 protein. The sample includes more than 450,000 distinct CDR3 sequences, 6.5% to 8% of them seen just once. Findings and limits, study-wide: Every seasonal influenza vaccination brings in few new T cells, the authors suggested.

Sequenced material: PBMCs from blood, taken less than 30 months after vaccination. The TCR sequence derives from a man aged 50-75 years who received an inactivated influenza vaccine.

As DNA, the CDR3 is TGCAGTGCGGACGGACGGTCCTACGAGCAGTACTTC. Encoded protein: CSADGRSYEQYF. This chain uses TRBV20-1 with TRBJ2-7; D ambiguous. The V end lost 6 bases, the J end lost 1 base, and 10 bases lay between the germline ends. Germline CDR1 and CDR2: DFQATT and SNEGSKA (reference sequence). CDR3 length equals 12 residues.